This T cell receptor (beta chain) was recorded in a study of T cells in Graves' hyperthyroidism and ophthalmopathy (dated by TCRdb to the late 2010s). With respect to the entire study: Peripheral blood samples were taken at initial diagnosis, before any treatment was given. Thyroid tissue and blood T-cell repertoires from roughly 6 Graves' hyperthyroidism patients were also compared in the study. A discovery cohort of around 98 patients, about 43 with Graves' ophthalmopathy and about 58 with stable Graves' hyperthyroidism, was used to find distinguishing TCR V-J signatures. For training and testing, the 80 to 100 patients in the discovery cohort were randomly divided in a 7:3 ratio. The paper describes TCR Vbeta CDR3 sequencing of about 140 peripheral blood samples, made up of roughly 40 ophthalmopathy patients, around 78 hyperthyroidism patients and 17 progressor patients. Following sampling, methimazole starting at 30 mg daily was given to hyperthyroidism patients, and high-dose intravenous methylprednisolone was given to ophthalmopathy patients. Prospective prediction of ophthalmopathy was tested in an independent validation cohort consisting of some 18 hyperthyroidism patients and 17 patients who later progressed to ophthalmopathy.

CDR1 and CDR2, looked up from the germline V gene, are SGHTA and FQGNSA. Trimming takes 3 bases from V and 10 bases from J, and the germline ends sit 9 bases apart. From the cysteine through the phenylalanine, the CDR3 covers 12 amino acids. Kept here is only the CDR3 DNA, which spans 36 bases and is read in frame from base 1. This clonotype was recorded a few times. It lacks a known antigen. Nothing much larger sits one base from this clone, and base qualities are not available. Findings and caveats that apply to the study as a whole: Most expanded thyroid clonotypes (frequency above 0.001) were also detected in blood, a finding suggesting that blood repertoires may reflect thyroid immune responses. During validation, the model predicted progression to ophthalmopathy a median of approximately six months ahead of onset, with almost 71% sensitivity and almost 75% specificity. Sample size was not statistically predetermined, and blinding of investigators to group allocation was not performed. Ophthalmopathy was separated from stable hyperthyroidism by a 13 V-J signature model, with over 85% sensitivity and 81% to 83% specificity obtained in cross-validation and 80%/75% obtained in testing.

Amplification of TCR beta CDR3 regions was carried out from RNA transcripts. A first-round RT-PCR of the TCR CDR3 used the HTBI primer set with the Qiagen OneStep RT-PCR kit. Libraries were constructed in a second round of multiplex PCR, after which size selection and purification were carried out. Libraries were sequenced paired-end with 100 bp reads on an Illumina HiSeq2000. Concerning the study's data processing: SOAPnuke was used to process the raw data, throwing out any read that contained adapters or uncalled bases, had a mean Phred below 15, or lacked an exact constant-primer or identifier match. High-quality paired reads were merged using COPE v1.2.5, and each unique nucleotide sequence was defined as a clonotype. MiTCR v1.1 was used to align clonotypes to the IMGT TRBV, TRBD and TRBJ reference segments. The analysis included only V-J combinations with a frequency above 0.0001, which together covered 99.2% of the repertoires. A TCS score was defined as the ratio of F50 (clonal expansion) to E x V (chaos), with BLOSUM62-based TCRdist applied between CDR3 peptides within each V-J. Welch's t-statistics and random forest reduced just over 500 V-J features to 10 to 15, which were used in a naive Bayes classifier (R e1071). The public reads were reanalyzed by TCRdb: fastp trimming at Q25, MiXCR alignment, in-frame beta chains only. Entries that share a CDR3 protein sequence are merged under the most common genes and DNA. TCRdb, rather than the study authors, made the V and J calls. This sample gives about 350,000 distinct CDR3 sequences in total; roughly 13% of them show up just once. The leading ten clones occupy around 23% of the sample.

Stable Graves' hyperthyroidism was defined as no progression to ophthalmopathy during 18 months of follow-up. The hyperthyroidism patients were between 18 and 65 years old and newly diagnosed, with a disease duration of less than 2 months. Patients with uncontrolled infections, other autoimmune diseases, pregnancy or lactation were excluded. Clinical symptoms, serum thyroxine and TRAb, thyroid ultrasound, and orbital computed tomography formed the basis for the diagnoses. Ficoll-Paque density gradient centrifugation was used to isolate PBMCs from about 10 ml of fresh peripheral blood. Total RNA was extracted using Trizol reagent, and RNA quality was assessed on an Agilent 2100 Bioanalyzer.

Recombination linked TRBV7-2 to TRBJ2-2; TRBD2 is a possible D gene, resting on 5 matching bases. Sequenced sample: blood. The origin of this receptor is a woman between 25 and 40 years old with Graves' hyperthyroidism. The CDR3 loop reads CASSFRGSELFF. The DNA is TGTGCCAGCAGCTTTCGGGGATCGGAGCTGTTTTTT.